This is a list of T cell receptor beta chains from one sample in a study of T cell responses to AZD1222 COVID-19 vaccine. Using immunoSEQ multiplex PCR, the repertoire was profiled, and TCRdb retains in-frame clones only, with some absent. The table has some 97,000 clones, 85% to 90% seen once. The sample was peripheral blood, taken on day 0 of AZD1222 vaccination. These receptors originate from an adult in good health. CDR3s include the opening cysteine and the closing phenylalanine or tryptophan. The order of the fields is J gene, D gene, V gene, CDR3 protein, CDR3 DNA. The D gene is left open where the match is weak.

j_call: TRBJ1-3; d_call: NA; v_call: TRBV19; cdr3_aa: CASSVQGAGNTIYF; cdr3_nt: TGTGCCAGTAGTGTGCAGGGAGCTGGAAACACCATATATTTT
j_call: TRBJ1-6; d_call: TRBD1; v_call: TRBV6-5; cdr3_aa: CASSPDRWGRGALHF; cdr3_nt: TGTGCCAGCAGCCCGGACAGGTGGGGAAGAGGAGCCCTCCACTTT
j_call: TRBJ1-5; d_call: TRBD1; v_call: TRBV2; cdr3_aa: CASSRGRNQPQHF; cdr3_nt: TGTGCCAGCAGCAGGGGGCGCAATCAGCCCCAGCATTTT
j_call: TRBJ1-2; d_call: NA; v_call: TRBV7-8; cdr3_aa: CASSSPGTRIGGYTF; cdr3_nt: TGTGCCAGCAGCTCACCGGGAACCCGCATCGGGGGCTACACCTTC
j_call: TRBJ2-7; d_call: TRBD1; v_call: TRBV6-1; cdr3_aa: CASSETGPYEQYF; cdr3_nt: TGTGCCAGCAGTGAGACAGGGCCCTACGAGCAGTACTTC
j_call: TRBJ2-2; d_call: TRBD2; v_call: TRBV2; cdr3_aa: CASLPGGANTGELFF; cdr3_nt: TGTGCCAGCTTACCGGGGGGGGCGAACACCGGGGAGCTGTTTTTT
j_call: TRBJ1-1; d_call: NA; v_call: TRBV10-3; cdr3_aa: CAISELGADTEAFF; cdr3_nt: TGTGCCATCAGTGAGTTGGGGGCAGACACTGAAGCTTTCTTT
j_call: TRBJ2-7; d_call: TRBD2; v_call: TRBV28; cdr3_aa: CASPPGGIIAGGHYEQYF; cdr3_nt: TGTGCCAGCCCCCCAGGGGGTATTATAGCGGGAGGGCACTACGAGCAGTACTTC
j_call: TRBJ1-4; d_call: NA; v_call: TRBV3-1/TRBV3-2; cdr3_aa: CASSQEGTNEKLFF; cdr3_nt: TGTGCCAGCAGCCAAGAGGGAACTAATGAAAAACTGTTTTTT
j_call: TRBJ1-3; d_call: NA; v_call: TRBV5-1; cdr3_aa: CASSLAVEGSTIYF; cdr3_nt: TGCGCCAGCAGCTTGGCGGTAGAGGGAAGCACCATATATTTT
j_call: TRBJ1-6; d_call: TRBD1; v_call: TRBV6-2/TRBV6-3; cdr3_aa: CASSRQGIYNSPLHF; cdr3_nt: TGTGCCAGCAGCCGACAGGGAATCTATAATTCACCCCTCCACTTT
j_call: TRBJ2-1; d_call: TRBD1; v_call: TRBV19; cdr3_aa: CASSQTGGMGEQFF; cdr3_nt: TGTGCCAGTAGCCAGACAGGGGGCATGGGGGAGCAGTTCTTC
j_call: TRBJ1-1; d_call: NA; v_call: TRBV3-1/TRBV3-2; cdr3_aa: CASSQIGAGDTEAFF; cdr3_nt: TGTGCCAGCAGCCAGATCGGGGCCGGGGACACTGAAGCTTTCTTT
j_call: TRBJ1-6; d_call: NA; v_call: TRBV3-1/TRBV3-2; cdr3_aa: CASSQEAAPYGDNSPLHF; cdr3_nt: TGTGCCAGCAGCCAAGAGGCAGCTCCTTACGGCGATAATTCACCCCTCCACTTT
j_call: TRBJ2-7; d_call: NA; v_call: TRBV19; cdr3_aa: CASSLGDNSYEQYF; cdr3_nt: TGTGCCAGTAGCCTAGGGGACAATTCCTACGAGCAGTACTTC
j_call: TRBJ1-5; d_call: TRBD1; v_call: TRBV4-2; cdr3_aa: CASSQARDRGPNQPQHF; cdr3_nt: TGTGCCAGCAGCCAAGCCCGGGACAGGGGTCCCAATCAGCCCCAGCATTTT
j_call: TRBJ1-1; d_call: TRBD1; v_call: TRBV5-6; cdr3_aa: CASSRGQGVTEAFF; cdr3_nt: TGTGCCAGCAGCCGCGGGCAGGGGGTCACTGAAGCTTTCTTT
j_call: TRBJ2-7; d_call: TRBD2; v_call: TRBV9; cdr3_aa: CASSVGGAGASYEQYF; cdr3_nt: TGTGCCAGCAGCGTAGGTGGAGCGGGGGCCTCCTACGAGCAGTACTTC
j_call: TRBJ2-1; d_call: NA; v_call: TRBV7-9; cdr3_aa: CASSFLLGSPLYNEQFF; cdr3_nt: TGTGCCAGCAGCTTCTTGCTAGGATCCCCCCTCTACAATGAGCAGTTCTTC
j_call: TRBJ1-1; d_call: NA; v_call: TRBV5-4; cdr3_aa: CASSATQEKSGAFF; cdr3_nt: TGTGCCAGCAGCGCTACACAGGAAAAATCCGGAGCTTTCTTT
j_call: TRBJ1-1; d_call: NA; v_call: TRBV21-1; cdr3_aa: CASSKARTDPMNTEAFF; cdr3_nt: TGTGCCAGCAGCAAAGCGCGCACAGATCCCATGAACACTGAAGCTTTCTTT
j_call: TRBJ1-2; d_call: NA; v_call: TRBV5-1; cdr3_aa: CASGAGGSSSGYTF; cdr3_nt: TGCGCCAGCGGCGCAGGTGGGTCGAGCAGCGGCTACACCTTC
j_call: TRBJ1-4; d_call: NA; v_call: TRBV7-2; cdr3_aa: CASSLAGFSEKLFF; cdr3_nt: TGTGCCAGCAGCTTAGCAGGGTTTAGCGAAAAACTGTTTTTT
j_call: TRBJ2-3; d_call: TRBD2; v_call: TRBV7-2; cdr3_aa: CASSAGVASTDTQYF; cdr3_nt: TGTGCCAGCAGCGCGGGGGTTGCTAGCACAGATACGCAGTATTTT